The next 7 T cell receptor beta chains were all read from a single sample in a study of T-cell memory formation after mild COVID-19. TCRdb re-called the 5' RACE reads with MiXCR, one entry per CDR3 protein. The data contain about 260,000 distinct CDR3 sequences, around 8% of them singletons. The source material was PBMCs or a T cell subset sorted from them (not recorded which). The receptors derive from a man younger than 35 who had mild COVID-19 (a few samples of this study predate the infection). Cell type and time point are not known.

Ten or more counts support this clonotype. The rearrangement links TRBV29-1 to TRBJ1-2, with D hard to call. In germline, CDR1 is SQVTM, CDR2 ANQGSEA. V lost 3 bases and J lost 2, with 13 bases in between. This CDR3 is built from 14 residues. DNA of the CDR3: TGCAGCGTTGAGGAGCCGCCGAGGAACTATGGCTACACCTTC. It codes for CSVEEPPRNYGYTF.

This clonotype was counted ten times or more. V gene TRBV6-5 combines with J gene TRBJ1-4, with D perhaps TRBD1 (6 bases). The CDR3 has 16 residues. The V end was cut by 0 bases, the J end by 2 bases, with 10 bases between. Germline V gene data show CDR1 as MNHEY and CDR2 as SVGAGI. CDR3 in amino acids: CASSYSGTYTNEKLFF. The CDR3 DNA reads as TGTGCCAGCAGTTACTCAGGGACATATACTAATGAAAAACTGTTTTTT.

This clonotype was seen only a few times. The chain uses TRBV18 and TRBJ1-2, with 7 bases aligning to TRBD1. After removal of 3 bases from V and 2 bases from J, the junction contained 3 bases not matched to a gene. Looked up from germline, CDR1 is KGHSH and CDR2 is LQKENI. This CDR3 is built from 14 residues. CDR3 residues: CASSPGTENYGYTF. The DNA of the CDR3 is TGTGCCAGCTCACCGGGGACAGAAAACTATGGCTACACCTTC.

This clonotype has at least ten counts. The chain employs TRBV12-3 or TRBV12-4 and TRBJ2-3, with D tentatively TRBD2 (6 bases). The CDR3 extends over 15 amino acids. Trimming took 7 bases from V and 3 from J, leaving 17 bases between them. The CDR3 region is CASTPGLPGTDTQYF. CDR3 DNA sequence: TGTGCCAGCACCCCGGGACTCCCAGGGACAGATACGCAGTATTTT.

This clonotype has a handful of counts. The chain employs TRBV4-1 and TRBJ2-5; D possibly uses TRBD1 or TRBD2 (6 bases each). The V gene's germline CDR1 is MGHRA and CDR2 YSYEKL. The V and J ends lost 0 bases and 7 bases respectively, with 21 bases between them. This CDR3 has 17 amino acids. CDR3 sequence: CASSQDRVRGARRTQYF. As DNA, the CDR3 is TGCGCCAGCAGCCAAGATCGGGTGAGGGGGGCTAGACGGACCCAGTACTTC.

The chain has TRBV10-3 and TRBJ2-7, with 9 bases lining up with TRBD2. With V trimmed by 10 bases and J by 4 bases, 8 bases remained unmatched. The CDR3 is 13 residues long. Germline CDR1 is ENHRY and CDR2 is SYGVKD. DNA for the CDR3: TGTGCCACTGACCCGGGACTAGCTTACGAGCAGTACGTC. Translating gives CATDPGLAYEQYV.

This clonotype showed up many times. V gene TRBV7-2 combines with J gene TRBJ2-1, with 13 positions matching TRBD2. CDR1 is SGHTA, CDR2 FQGNSA, per germline. J was trimmed by 9 bases and V by 5 bases; bases with no gene match: 7. This CDR3 comprises 15 residues. The CDR3 loop is CASSPTSGGPGEQFF. CDR3 nucleotide sequence: TGTGCCAGCAGCCCGACTAGCGGGGGGCCGGGTGAGCAGTTCTTC. The complete variable domain, with remaining parts taken from reference TRBV7-2 and TRBJ2-1, reads GAGVSQSPSNKVTEKGKDVELRCDPISGHTALYWYRQSLGQGLEFLIYFQGNSAPDKSGLPSDRFSAERTGGSVSTLTIQRTQQEDSAVYLCASSPTSGGPGEQFFGPGTRLTVL.